The 22 T cell receptor beta chains presented below share a single source sample, sequenced in a study of T cell responses to AZD1222 COVID-19 vaccine (dated by TCRdb to the early 2020s). In light of the paper, this sample's time point label describes: about 28 days (+/-7) after the second vaccine dose. The receptor library was made with the immunoSEQ multiplex PCR assay. In its TCRdb copy, this immuneACCESS table keeps in-frame sequences only and misses some clones. Where compared with another copy, unresolved V genes explain less than half of these, and the others have no known cause. This sample is represented by roughly 180,000 clones; approximately 94% of them were singletons. The ten top clones hold roughly 1.7% of the sample. The sequences come from peripheral blood, collected 28 days after the second AZD1222 dose. These receptors all stem from an adult who received the AZD1222 COVID-19 vaccine.

V is TRBV7-8 and J is TRBJ1-3; D ambiguous. The V and J ends lost 3 bases and 4 bases respectively, with 19 bases between them. Germline values: CDR1 SGHVS, CDR2 FQNEAQ. CDR3 size: 17 residues. CDR3 loop: CASSFPPGSLGGNTIYF. In nucleotides, the CDR3 is TGTGCCAGCAGCTTCCCCCCAGGAAGTCTTGGGGGAAACACCATATATTTT.

This chain links TRBV7-2 with TRBJ2-1; the match to TRBD2 covers 15 bases. Germline CDR1 is SGHTA and CDR2 is FQGNSA. CDR3 length: 17 residues. The V gene end was trimmed by 1 base and the J gene end by 8 bases; junction bases not matched to a gene: 6. Written as DNA, the CDR3 is TGTGCCAGCAGCTTAGAGGGACTAGCGGGGGGTGAGGATGAGCAGTTCTTC. It translates to CASSLEGLAGGEDEQFF.

The rearrangement joins TRBV6-6 to TRBJ1-1; 9 positions match TRBD1. The CDR3 has 15 amino acids. CDR1 is MNHNY, CDR2 SVGAGI, per germline (reference sequence). The trim removed 8 bases at V and 2 bases at J, leaving 9 bases unmatched. The CDR3 region has the DNA TGTGCCAGCCTACAGGGGGCGAGTGGTAACACTGAAGCTTTCTTT. Protein product: CASLQGASGNTEAFF.

The genes are TRBV7-2 and TRBJ2-1; no definite D call. Deletions cut 4 bases from V and 9 bases from J, with 19 bases between. CDR3 size: 15 residues. Germline values: CDR1 SGHTA, CDR2 FQGNSA. CDR3 DNA sequence: TGTGCCAGCAGCTCCCGGCCCGGCAAGTCGGCTGAGCAGTTCTTC. Its translation: CASSSRPGKSAEQFF.

The sample holds one count of this clone. The chain employs TRBV25-1 and TRBJ1-1; 7 bases agree with TRBD1. The CDR3 loop spans 13 amino acids. CDR1 is MGHDK, CDR2 SYGVNS, per germline. The junction had 12 bases not matched to a gene; V was cut back by 9 bases and J by 8 bases. This CDR3 is CASRGGEQGEAFF. The DNA for the CDR3 is TGTGCCAGTCGTGGGGGGGAACAGGGGGAAGCTTTCTTT.

The J gene is TRBJ2-3, the V gene TRBV29-1; 9 nucleotides match TRBD2. This CDR3 is 15 amino acids long. Unmatched junction bases numbered 10, after V lost 7 bases and J lost 2 bases. Germline V lookup: CDR1 SQVTM, CDR2 ANQGSEA. The CDR3 DNA reads TGCAGCGCCTCCTTACTAGCGGGTATCACAGATACGCAGTATTTT. Its protein is CSASLLAGITDTQYF.

The chain carries TRBV6-5 and TRBJ1-1; D might be TRBD1 (6 bases). Looked up from germline, CDR1 is MNHEY and CDR2 is SVGAGI. With 8 bases removed from V and 1 base from J, the gap between germline ends came to 17 bases. There are 15 residues in the CDR3. CDR3 amino acids: CASGGRGGTNTEAFF. DNA for the CDR3: TGTGCCAGCGGCGGGCGTGGGGGCACGAACACTGAAGCTTTCTTT.

V and J are TRBV6-6 and TRBJ1-2; D may be TRBD1 (5 bases). Germline V lookup: CDR1 MNHNY, CDR2 SVGAGI (reference sequence). The CDR3 spans 12 residues. The CDR3 loop reads CAGTGGADGYTF. The CDR3 bases are TGTGCGGGGACTGGGGGAGCGGATGGCTACACCTTC.

Here the CDR3 reads CASSEYSTPSYEQYF. CDR3 DNA sequence: TGTGCCAGCAGTGAATATAGCACACCCTCCTACGAGCAGTACTTC. The V call is TRBV25-1, the J call TRBJ2-7; D gene ambiguous. CDR3 length: 15 amino acids. Trimming took 0 bases from V and 0 from J, leaving 9 bases between them. CDR1 is MGHDK, CDR2 SYGVNS, per germline.

This chain joins TRBV3-1 (or the pseudogene TRBV3-2) and TRBJ1-2; D gene unclear. Trimming took off 1 base at V and 4 bases at J, with 13 bases between the two ends. The germline CDR1 and CDR2 sequences are LGHDT and YNNKEL (reference sequence). CDR3 length: 15 residues. The CDR3 here is CASSQVRGSAYGYTF. As DNA, the CDR3 is TGTGCCAGCAGCCAAGTTCGGGGTAGTGCCTATGGCTACACCTTC.

The chain couples TRBV6-5 to TRBJ1-6; D unresolved. Trimming pared 7 bases from V and 10 bases from J, leaving 11 bases between. Germline-derived CDR1 and CDR2 are MNHEY and SVGAGI. The CDR3 sequence is 12 residues long. CDR3: CASTGRGSPLHF. The CDR3 region has the DNA TGTGCCAGCACGGGGAGAGGATCACCCCTCCACTTT.

The rearrangement uses TRBV14 and TRBJ2-7, with unresolved D. Germline CDR1 reads SGHDN; CDR2 reads FVKESK. Trimming removed 4 bases at V and 2 bases at J, with 9 bases between. The CDR3 is 13 residues long. The CDR3 sequence is CASSLAEPYEQYF. The CDR3 region has the DNA TGTGCCAGCAGCCTCGCGGAACCCTACGAGCAGTACTTC.

This clone came up once. The rearrangement links TRBV27 to TRBJ1-6; a possible D gene is TRBD1 (6 bases). The length of the CDR3 is 15 residues. The ends were cut back, 3 bases at V and 8 bases at J, with 14 bases in the middle. CDR1 is MNHEY, CDR2 SMNVEV, per germline (reference sequence). Here the CDR3 reads CASSLRGAADSPLHF. CDR3 DNA sequence: TGTGCCAGCAGTTTGCGGGGGGCGGCAGATTCACCCCTCCACTTT.

This chain links TRBV6-5 with TRBJ2-7; D assignment may be TRBD1 or TRBD2 (6 bases each). Trimming stripped 7 bases from V and 2 bases from J, with 15 bases between. CDR3 length equals 14 residues. Germline assignment: CDR1 MNHEY and CDR2 SVGAGI. CDR3 in amino acids: CASKGGRAPYEQYF. DNA for the CDR3: TGTGCCAGCAAGGGGGGCCGGGCGCCCTACGAGCAGTACTTC.

The CDR3, as DNA: TGTGCCAGCAGCCGGTACAGACAGAACACTGAAGCTTTCTTT. Translated: CASSRYRQNTEAFF. The chain couples TRBV5-5 to TRBJ1-1; D gene uncertain. V lost 4 bases and J lost 1, with 11 bases in between. Per germline, CDR1 SGHKS and CDR2 YYEKEE (reference sequence). This CDR3 contains 14 residues.

The rearrangement uses TRBV6-2 or TRBV6-3 and TRBJ1-1; no reliable D call. Germline V gene lookup returns CDR1 MNHEY and CDR2 SVGEGT. This CDR3 region has 15 residues. V dropped 6 bases and J dropped 0 bases, with 14 bases sitting between them. CDR3 sequence: CASRPLTTVNTEAFF. The CDR3, as DNA: TGTGCCAGCAGGCCTTTGACTACAGTGAACACTGAAGCTTTCTTT.

The gene calls are TRBV2 and TRBJ2-3; 7 bases line up with TRBD2. Germline assignment: CDR1 SNHLY and CDR2 FYNNEI. V shed 4 bases and J 2 bases; nucleotides not matched to a gene: 3. This CDR3 has 14 residues. In nucleotides, the CDR3 is TGTGCCAGCAGTGTCAGGGACTACACAGATACGCAGTATTTT. Protein product: CASSVRDYTDTQYF.

This chain links TRBV19 with TRBJ1-1; tentative D call: TRBD1 (5 bases). Germline V lookup: CDR1 LNHDA, CDR2 SQIVND (reference sequence). The CDR3 totals 14 residues. V was cut by 3 bases and J by 4 bases, with 12 bases left in between. Here the CDR3 reads CASSMGRVGTEAFF. The CDR3 DNA follows: TGTGCCAGTAGTATGGGCAGGGTGGGCACTGAAGCTTTCTTT.

V is TRBV7-8 and J is TRBJ2-5, with 9 nucleotides matching TRBD2. The CDR3 length is 17 residues. The V and J ends lost 1 base and 7 bases, in that order; junction bases with no gene match: 13. Germline loops: CDR1 SGHVS, CDR2 FQNEAQ. The CDR3 protein is CASSLVIAGGIGRTQYF. The CDR3 region has the DNA TGTGCCAGCAGCTTAGTAATTGCGGGGGGGATCGGCAGGACCCAGTACTTC.

The chain has TRBV15 and TRBJ2-7, with a tentative D call TRBD2 (6 bases). Germline lookup yields CDR1 LNHNV and CDR2 YYDKDF (reference sequence). This CDR3 has 15 amino acids. V dropped 6 bases and J dropped 2 bases, with 17 bases sitting between them. The CDR3 region has the DNA TGTGCCACCAGTCATGTGGACTACCCCACCTACGAGCAGTACTTC. It specifies CATSHVDYPTYEQYF.

The gene calls are TRBV15 and TRBJ2-6; D is undetermined. CDR1 and CDR2 from the germline V gene are LNHNV and YYDKDF (reference sequence). The CDR3 length is 13 residues. V was clipped by 1 base and J by 9 bases, with 7 bases between them. The CDR3, as DNA: TGTGCCACCAGCAGAGTTCCCAGCAACGTCCTGACTTTC. The encoded protein is CATSRVPSNVLTF.

This sequence joins TRBV5-6 and TRBJ1-1; 7 bases fit TRBD1. Losses at the gene ends were 6 bases for V and 2 bases for J; bases not matched to a gene: 7. CDR3 length equals 14 residues. The germline V gene has CDR1 SGHDT and CDR2 YYEEEE. CDR3 coding DNA: TGTGCCAGCATCCTAGGGGGCGCAAACACTGAAGCTTTCTTT. Residues: CASILGGANTEAFF.